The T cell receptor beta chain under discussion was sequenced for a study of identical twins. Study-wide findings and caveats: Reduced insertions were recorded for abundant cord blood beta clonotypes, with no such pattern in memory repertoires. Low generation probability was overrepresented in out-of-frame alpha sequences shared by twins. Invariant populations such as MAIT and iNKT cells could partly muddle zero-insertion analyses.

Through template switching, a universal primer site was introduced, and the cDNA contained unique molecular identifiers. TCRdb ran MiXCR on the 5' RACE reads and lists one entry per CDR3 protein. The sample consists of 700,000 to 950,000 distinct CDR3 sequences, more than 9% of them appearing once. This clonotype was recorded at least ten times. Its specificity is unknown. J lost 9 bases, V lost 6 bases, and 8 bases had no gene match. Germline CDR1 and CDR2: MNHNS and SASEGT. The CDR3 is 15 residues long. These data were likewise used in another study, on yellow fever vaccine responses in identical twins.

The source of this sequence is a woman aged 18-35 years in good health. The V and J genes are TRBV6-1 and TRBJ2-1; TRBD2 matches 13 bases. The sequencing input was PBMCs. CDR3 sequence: CASSTGTSGTSEQFF. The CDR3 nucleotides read TGTGCCAGCAGCACCGGGACTAGCGGGACGAGTGAGCAGTTCTTC.